This entry is about one T cell receptor (beta chain). Its antigen remains unidentified. The source of the sample is a study of OX40 agonist ivuxolimab in advanced cancers. It was autoimmune disease history or systemic immunosuppression that excluded patients. The repertoire was sequenced with immunoSEQ multiplex PCR; TCRdb's copy has only in-frame clones and lacks some. The table lists 77,000 or so clones, roughly nine tenths of them singletons. V lost 7 bases and J lost 3, with 21 bases in between. Germline CDR1 LNHDA, CDR2 SQIVND (reference sequence). This CDR3 is 16 amino acids long. Whole-study findings and limits: There was clonal expansion of CD4+ and CD8+ blood T cells by week 6 at 0.1 to 3.0 mg/kg. No antigen was identified for the clonally expanded peripheral T cells.

This rearrangement joins TRBV19 to TRBJ1-2; D might be TRBD1 (6 bases). Material: CD4+ or CD8+ T cells sorted from blood, obtained in a trial of the OX40 agonist ivuxolimab. The TCR was taken from an adult with an advanced solid tumor such as melanoma, head and neck, liver or kidney cancer. The CDR3 loop is CASTDLARGRDYGYTF. The DNA for the CDR3 is TGTGCCAGTACCGATCTCGCCCGGGGGCGCGACTATGGCTACACCTTC.